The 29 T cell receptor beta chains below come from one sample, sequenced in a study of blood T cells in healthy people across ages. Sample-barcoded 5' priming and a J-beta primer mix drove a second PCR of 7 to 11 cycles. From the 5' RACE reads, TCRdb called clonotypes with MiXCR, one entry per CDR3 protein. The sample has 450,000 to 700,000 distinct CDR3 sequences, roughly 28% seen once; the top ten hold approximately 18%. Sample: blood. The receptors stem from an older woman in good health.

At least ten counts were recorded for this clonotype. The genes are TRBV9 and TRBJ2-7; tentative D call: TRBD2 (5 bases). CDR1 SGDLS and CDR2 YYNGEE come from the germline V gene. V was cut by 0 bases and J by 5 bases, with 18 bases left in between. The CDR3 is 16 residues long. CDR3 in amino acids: CASSVAPGYADDEQYF. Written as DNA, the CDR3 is TGTGCCAGCAGCGTAGCGCCGGGGTATGCTGATGACGAGCAGTACTTC.

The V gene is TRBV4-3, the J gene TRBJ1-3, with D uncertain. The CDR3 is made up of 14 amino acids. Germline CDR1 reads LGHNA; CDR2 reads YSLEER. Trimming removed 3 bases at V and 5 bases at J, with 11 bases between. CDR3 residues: CASSQDAERNTIYF. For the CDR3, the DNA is TGCGCCAGCAGCCAGGACGCGGAGAGAAACACCATATATTTT.

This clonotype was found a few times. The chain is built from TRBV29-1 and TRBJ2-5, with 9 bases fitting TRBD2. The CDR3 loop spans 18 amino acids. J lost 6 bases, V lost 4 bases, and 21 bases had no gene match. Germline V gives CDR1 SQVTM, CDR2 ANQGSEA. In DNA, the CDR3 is TGCAGCGTTGGATGGACTAGCGAGGGGCCCAGGGGTGGACAGACCCAGTACTTC. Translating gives CSVGWTSEGPRGGQTQYF. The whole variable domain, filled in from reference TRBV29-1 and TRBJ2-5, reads SAVISQKPSRDICQRGTSLTIQCQVDSQVTMMFWYRQQPGQSLTLIATANQGSEATYESGFVIDKFPISRPNLTFSTLTVSNMSPEDSSIYLCSVGWTSEGPRGGQTQYFGPGTRLLVL.

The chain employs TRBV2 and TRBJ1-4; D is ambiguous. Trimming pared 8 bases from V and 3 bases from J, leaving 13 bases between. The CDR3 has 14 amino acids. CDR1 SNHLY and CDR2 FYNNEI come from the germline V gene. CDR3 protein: CASGSTLANEKLFF. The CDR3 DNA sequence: TGTGCCAGCGGGAGTACGTTAGCTAATGAAAAACTGTTTTTT.

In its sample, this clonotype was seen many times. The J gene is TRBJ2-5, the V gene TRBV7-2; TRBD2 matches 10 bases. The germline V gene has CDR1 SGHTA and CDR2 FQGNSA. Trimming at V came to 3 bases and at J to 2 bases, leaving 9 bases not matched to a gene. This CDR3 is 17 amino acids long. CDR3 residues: CASSFNAASGGQETQYF. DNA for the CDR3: TGTGCCAGCAGCTTTAATGCCGCTAGCGGGGGACAAGAGACCCAGTACTTC.

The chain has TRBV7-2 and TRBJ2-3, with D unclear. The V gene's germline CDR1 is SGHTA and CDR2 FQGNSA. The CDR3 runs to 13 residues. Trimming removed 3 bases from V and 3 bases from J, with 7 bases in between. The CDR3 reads CASSFMLTDTQYF. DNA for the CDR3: TGTGCCAGCAGCTTTATGCTGACAGATACGCAGTATTTT.

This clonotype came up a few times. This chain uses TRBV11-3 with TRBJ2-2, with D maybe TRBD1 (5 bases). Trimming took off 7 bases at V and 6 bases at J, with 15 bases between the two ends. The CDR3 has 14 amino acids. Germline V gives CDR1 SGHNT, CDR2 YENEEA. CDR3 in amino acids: CASIRTPRAGELFF. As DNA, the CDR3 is TGTGCCAGCATAAGGACACCTAGGGCCGGGGAGCTGTTTTTT.

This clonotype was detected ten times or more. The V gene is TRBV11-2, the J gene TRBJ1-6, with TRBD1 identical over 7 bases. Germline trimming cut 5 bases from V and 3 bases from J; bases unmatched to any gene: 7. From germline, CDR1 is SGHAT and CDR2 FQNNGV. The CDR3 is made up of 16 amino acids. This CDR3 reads CASSLYTGDYNSPLHF. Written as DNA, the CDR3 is TGTGCCAGCAGCCTTTATACAGGGGACTATAATTCACCCCTCCACTTT.

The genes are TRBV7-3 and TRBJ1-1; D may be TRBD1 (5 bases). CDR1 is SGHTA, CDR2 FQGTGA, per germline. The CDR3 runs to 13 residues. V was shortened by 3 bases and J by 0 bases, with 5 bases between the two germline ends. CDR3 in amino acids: CASSFRVNTEAFF. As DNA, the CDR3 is TGTGCCAGCAGCTTCAGGGTGAACACTGAAGCTTTCTTT.

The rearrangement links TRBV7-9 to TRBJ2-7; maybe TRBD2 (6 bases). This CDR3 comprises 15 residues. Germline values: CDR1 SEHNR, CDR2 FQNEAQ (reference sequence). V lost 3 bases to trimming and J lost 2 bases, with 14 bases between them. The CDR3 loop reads CASSFSGLATYEQYF. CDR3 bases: TGTGCCAGCAGCTTCTCGGGACTGGCTACCTACGAGCAGTACTTC.

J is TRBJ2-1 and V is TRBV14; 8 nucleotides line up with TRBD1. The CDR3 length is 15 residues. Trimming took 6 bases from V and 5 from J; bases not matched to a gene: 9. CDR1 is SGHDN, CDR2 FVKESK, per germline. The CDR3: CASSSTGDYDNEQFF. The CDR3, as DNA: TGTGCCAGCAGTTCGACAGGGGATTACGACAATGAGCAGTTCTTC.

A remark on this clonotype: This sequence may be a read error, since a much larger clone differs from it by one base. CDR3 sequence: CASSQGGSDYGQYF. As DNA, the CDR3 is TGTGCCAGCAGTCAAGGGGGTTCAGACTACGGGCAGTACTTC. The chain has TRBV3-1 and TRBJ2-5; maybe TRBD1 (6 bases). The CDR3 contains 14 residues. Per the germline V gene, CDR1 is LGHDT and CDR2 is YNNKEL (reference sequence).

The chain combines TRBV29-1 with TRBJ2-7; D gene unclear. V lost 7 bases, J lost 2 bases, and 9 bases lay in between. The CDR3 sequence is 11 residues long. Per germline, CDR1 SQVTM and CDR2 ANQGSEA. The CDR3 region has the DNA TGCAGCGCTGCTGAAACCTACGAGCAGTACTTC. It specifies CSAAETYEQYF.

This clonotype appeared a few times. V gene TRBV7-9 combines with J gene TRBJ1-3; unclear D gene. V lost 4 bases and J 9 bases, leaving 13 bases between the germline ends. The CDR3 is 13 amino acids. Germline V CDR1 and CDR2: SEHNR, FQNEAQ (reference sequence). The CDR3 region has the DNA TGTGCCAGCAGCTCTCCGCCAGGTCTCACCATATATTTT. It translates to CASSSPPGLTIYF.

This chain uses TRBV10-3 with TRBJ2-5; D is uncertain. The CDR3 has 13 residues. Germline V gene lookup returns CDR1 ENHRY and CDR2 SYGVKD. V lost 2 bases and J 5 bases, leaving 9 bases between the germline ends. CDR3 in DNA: TGTGCCATCAGTGAGGGTGCTGTGGAGACCCAGTACTTC. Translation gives CAISEGAVETQYF.

This chain's CDR3 is CASSYFGGAGHQPQHF. The CDR3 region has the DNA TGTGCCAGCAGTTACTTCGGGGGGGCGGGGCACCAGCCCCAGCATTTT. This chain joins TRBV6-6 and TRBJ1-5; tentative D call: TRBD1 (6 bases). Germline V CDR1 and CDR2: MNHNY, SVGAGI (reference sequence). This CDR3 is built from 16 residues. Trimming cost V 1 base and J 7 bases, with 17 bases left between them.

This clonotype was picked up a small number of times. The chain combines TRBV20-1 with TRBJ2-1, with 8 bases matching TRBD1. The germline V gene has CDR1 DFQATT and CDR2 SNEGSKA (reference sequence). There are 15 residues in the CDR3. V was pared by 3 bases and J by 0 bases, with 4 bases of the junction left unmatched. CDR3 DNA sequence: TGCAGTGCTAGCCGGGACAGGAGCTCCTACAATGAGCAGTTCTTC. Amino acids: CSASRDRSSYNEQFF.

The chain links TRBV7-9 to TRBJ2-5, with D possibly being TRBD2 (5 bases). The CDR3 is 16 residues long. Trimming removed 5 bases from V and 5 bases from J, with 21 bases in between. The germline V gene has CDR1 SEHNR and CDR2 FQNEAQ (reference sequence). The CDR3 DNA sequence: TGTGCCAGCAGCGCTGCCGTGGACGGCACGGGGGAGACCCAGTACTTC. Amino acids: CASSAAVDGTGETQYF. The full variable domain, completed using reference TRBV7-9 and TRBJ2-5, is DTGVSQNPRHKITKRGQNVTFRCDPISEHNRLYWYRQTLGQGPEFLTYFQNEAQLEKSRLLSDRFSAERPKGSFSTLEIQRTEQGDSAMYLCASSAAVDGTGETQYFGPGTRLLVL.

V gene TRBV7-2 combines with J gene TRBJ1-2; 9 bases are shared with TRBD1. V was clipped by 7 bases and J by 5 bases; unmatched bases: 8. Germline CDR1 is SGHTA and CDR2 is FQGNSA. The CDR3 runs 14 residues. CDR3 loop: CASKRDRVDYGYTF. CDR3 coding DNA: TGTGCCAGCAAACGGGACAGGGTTGATTATGGCTACACCTTC.

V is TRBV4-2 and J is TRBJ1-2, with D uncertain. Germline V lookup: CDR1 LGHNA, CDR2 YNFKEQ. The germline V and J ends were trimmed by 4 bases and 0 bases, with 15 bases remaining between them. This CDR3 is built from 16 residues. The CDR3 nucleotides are TGTGCCAGCAGCCCGTATGATACTCTAGCTAACTATGGCTACACCTTC. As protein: CASSPYDTLANYGYTF.

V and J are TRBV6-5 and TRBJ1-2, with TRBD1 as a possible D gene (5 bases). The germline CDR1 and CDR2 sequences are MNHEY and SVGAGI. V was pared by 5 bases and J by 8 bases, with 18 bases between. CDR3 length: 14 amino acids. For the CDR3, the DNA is TGTGCCAGCAGTCCATCTGGAGGGGCGGCGGGCTACACCTTC. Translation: CASSPSGGAAGYTF.

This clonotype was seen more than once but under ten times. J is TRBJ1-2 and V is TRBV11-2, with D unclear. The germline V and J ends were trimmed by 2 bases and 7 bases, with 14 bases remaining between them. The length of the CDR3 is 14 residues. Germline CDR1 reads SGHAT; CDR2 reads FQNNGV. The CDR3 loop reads CASSLSRGEFGYTF. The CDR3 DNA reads TGTGCCAGCAGCTTAAGTCGTGGGGAGTTTGGCTACACCTTC. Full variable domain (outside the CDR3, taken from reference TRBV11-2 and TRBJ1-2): EAGVAQSPRYKIIEKRQSVAFWCNPISGHATLYWYQQILGQGPKLLIQFQNNGVVDDSQLPKDRFSAERLKGVDSTLKIQPAKLEDSAVYLCASSLSRGEFGYTFGSGTRLTVV.

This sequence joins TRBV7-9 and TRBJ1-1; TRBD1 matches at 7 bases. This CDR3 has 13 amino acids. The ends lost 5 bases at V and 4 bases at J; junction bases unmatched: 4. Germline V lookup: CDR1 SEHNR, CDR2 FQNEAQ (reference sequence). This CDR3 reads CASSPYRGTEAFF. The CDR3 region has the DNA TGTGCCAGCAGCCCATACAGGGGCACTGAAGCTTTCTTT.

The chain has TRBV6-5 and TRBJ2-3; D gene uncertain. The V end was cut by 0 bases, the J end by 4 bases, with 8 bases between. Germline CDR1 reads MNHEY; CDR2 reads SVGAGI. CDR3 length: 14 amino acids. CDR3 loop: CASSYSPSADTQYF. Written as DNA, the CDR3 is TGTGCCAGCAGTTACTCCCCATCTGCAGATACGCAGTATTTT.

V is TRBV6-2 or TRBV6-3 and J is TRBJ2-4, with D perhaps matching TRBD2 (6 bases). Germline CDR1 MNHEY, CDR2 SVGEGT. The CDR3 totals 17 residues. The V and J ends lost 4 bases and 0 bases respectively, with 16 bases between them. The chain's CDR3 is CASSFVFGGLAKNIQYF. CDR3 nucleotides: TGTGCCAGCAGTTTCGTTTTCGGGGGTCTAGCCAAAAACATTCAGTACTTC.

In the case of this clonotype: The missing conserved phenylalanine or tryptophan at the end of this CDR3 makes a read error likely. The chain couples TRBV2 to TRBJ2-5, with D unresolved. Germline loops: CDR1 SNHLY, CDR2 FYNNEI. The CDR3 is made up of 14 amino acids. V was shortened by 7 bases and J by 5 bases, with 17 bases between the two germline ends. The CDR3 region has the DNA TGTGCCAGCATATCCGTCGGTAGTAGCGAGACCCAGTACCTC. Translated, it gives CASISVGSSETQYL.

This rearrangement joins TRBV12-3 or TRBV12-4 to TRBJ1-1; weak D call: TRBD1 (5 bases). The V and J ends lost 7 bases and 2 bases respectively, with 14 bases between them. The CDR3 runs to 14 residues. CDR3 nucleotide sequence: TGTGCCAGCACTTTCAACAGGCCCAACACTGAAGCTTTCTTT. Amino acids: CASTFNRPNTEAFF.

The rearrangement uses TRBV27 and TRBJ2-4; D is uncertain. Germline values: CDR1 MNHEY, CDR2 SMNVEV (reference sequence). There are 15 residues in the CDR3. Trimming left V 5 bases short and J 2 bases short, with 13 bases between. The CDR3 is CASSNSGRPKNIQYF. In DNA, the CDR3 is TGTGCCAGCAGTAACTCCGGCCGCCCCAAAAACATTCAGTACTTC.

CDR3 in amino acids: CASSLRTSGGSYNEQFF. In DNA form, the CDR3 reads TGTGCCAGCAGTCTTCGGACCAGCGGGGGCTCCTACAATGAGCAGTTCTTC. V gene TRBV6-2 or TRBV6-3 combines with J gene TRBJ2-1, with 8 bases aligning to TRBD2. Losses at the gene ends were 5 bases for V and 0 bases for J; bases not matched to a gene: 9. This CDR3 is built from 17 residues. CDR1 and CDR2 from the germline V gene are MNHEY and SVGEGT.